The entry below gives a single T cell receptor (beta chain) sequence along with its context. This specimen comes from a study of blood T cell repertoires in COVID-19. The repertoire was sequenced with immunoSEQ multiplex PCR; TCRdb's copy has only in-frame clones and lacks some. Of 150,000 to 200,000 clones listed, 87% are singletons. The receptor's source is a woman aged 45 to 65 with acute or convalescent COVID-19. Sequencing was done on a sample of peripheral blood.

The DNA of the CDR3 is TGTGCCACCAGTGCTGGGGACAGGGCAATCAATCAGCCCCAGCATTTT. Protein product: CATSAGDRAINQPQHF. The rearrangement joins TRBV24-1 to TRBJ1-5, with 9 bases that match TRBD1. This CDR3 region has 16 residues. The germline V gene has CDR1 KGHDR and CDR2 SFDVKD. V was clipped by 5 bases and J by 3 bases; unmatched bases: 7.